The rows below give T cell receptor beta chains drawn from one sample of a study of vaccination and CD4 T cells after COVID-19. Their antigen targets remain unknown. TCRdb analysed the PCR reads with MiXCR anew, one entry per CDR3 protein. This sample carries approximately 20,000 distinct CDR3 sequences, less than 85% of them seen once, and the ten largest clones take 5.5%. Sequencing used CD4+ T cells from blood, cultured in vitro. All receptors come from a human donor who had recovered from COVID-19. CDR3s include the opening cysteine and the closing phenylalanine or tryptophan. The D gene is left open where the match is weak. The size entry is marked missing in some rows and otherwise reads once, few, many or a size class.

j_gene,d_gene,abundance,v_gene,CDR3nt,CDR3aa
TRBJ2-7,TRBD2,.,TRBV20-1,TGCAGTGCACTAGCGGGAGTTGAAAGGATCCACGAGCAGTACTTC,CSALAGVERIHEQYF
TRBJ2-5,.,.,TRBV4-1,TGCGCCAGCAGCCGGAGGGGGCTTTGGGAAGAGACCCAGTACTTC,CASSRRGLWEETQYF
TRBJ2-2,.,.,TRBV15,TGTGCCACCAGCAGTCTTGACAGGAGGGAGCTGTTTTTT,CATSSLDRRELFF
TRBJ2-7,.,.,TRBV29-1,TGCAGCGTACTGGGGGGAGTAATCGACGAGCAGTACTTC,CSVLGGVIDEQYF
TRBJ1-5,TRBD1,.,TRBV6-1,TGTGCCAGCAGCACAGGGGGTTCGGGCAATCAGCCCCAGCATTTT,CASSTGGSGNQPQHF
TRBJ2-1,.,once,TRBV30,TGTGCCTGGAGGATGGCAGGTCGAACCAGAACCCATGAGCAGTTCTTC,CAWRMAGRTRTHEQFF
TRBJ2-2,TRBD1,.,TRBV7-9,TGTGCCAGCAGCACCCCGCCGGGACAGGGGTCCGGGGAGCTGTTTTTT,CASSTPPGQGSGELFF
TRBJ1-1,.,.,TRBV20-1,TGCAGTGCACGAGGGGCCACTGAAGCTTTCTTT,CSARGATEAFF
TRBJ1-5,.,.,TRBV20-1,TGCAGTGGCAGGGACTCGACTAGCAATCAGCCCCAGCATTTT,CSGRDSTSNQPQHF
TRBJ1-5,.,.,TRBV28,TGTGCCAGCAGTCGCAGCTTTGGGGAGTCGATAAATCAGCCCCAGCATTTT,CASSRSFGESINQPQHF
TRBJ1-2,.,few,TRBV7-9,TGTGCCAGCAGCGCGGGACACGTCCCTAGCGGCTACACCTTC,CASSAGHVPSGYTF